These 10 T cell receptor beta chains share one sample of origin, sequenced in a study of post-analysis software for immune sequencing data. Whole-study results and caveats: Controls showed lower frequencies than patients for five TRBV segments, and TRBV5-6, TRBV5-1 and TRBV20-1 were among these.

The TCR beta cDNA libraries contained unique molecular identifiers. A single record per CDR3 protein comes from TCRdb applying MiXCR to the PCR reads. This sample has 150,000 to 200,000 distinct CDR3 sequences, with approximately 28% found just once. Their target antigens are unknown. The sequenced sample was blood. Receptor source: a girl aged 10 to 17 with multiple sclerosis.

This clonotype showed up just a few times. V usage is TRBV3-1 and J usage is TRBJ1-4, with 7 positions matching TRBD1. This CDR3 comprises 16 residues. The ends lost 0 bases at V and 7 bases at J; junction bases unmatched: 8. The germline gives CDR1 LGHDT, CDR2 YNNKEL (reference sequence). The CDR3 DNA reads TGTGCCAGCAGCCAAGATCCCAACAGGGGAGTTGAAAAACTGTTTTTT. Protein: CASSQDPNRGVEKLFF. Full variable domain (missing parts from reference TRBV3-1 and TRBJ1-4): DTAVSQTPKYLVTQMGNDKSIKCEQNLGHDTMYWYKQDSKKFLKIMFSYNNKELIINETVPNRFSPKSPDKAHLNLHINSLELGDSAVYFCASSQDPNRGVEKLFFGSGTQLSVL.

This chain links TRBV6-5 with TRBJ2-1, with 15 bases aligning to TRBD2. CDR3 length: 17 residues. Germline V gene sequence: CDR1 MNHEY, CDR2 SVGAGI. Unmatched junction bases numbered 8, after V lost 2 bases and J lost 9 bases. The CDR3 here is CASSYGGLAGGHGEQFF. In DNA, the CDR3 is TGTGCCAGCAGTTACGGGGGACTAGCGGGAGGCCACGGTGAGCAGTTCTTC.

The rearrangement links TRBV5-5 to TRBJ1-2, with D unresolved. The CDR3 is 15 residues long. In germline, CDR1 is SGHKS, CDR2 YYEKEE (reference sequence). V shed 2 bases and J shed 4 bases, with 15 bases lying between them. The CDR3 loop is CASSLYNPELYGYTF. The CDR3 region has the DNA TGTGCCAGCAGCTTATATAACCCAGAGCTCTATGGCTACACCTTC. Looking up the rest from reference TRBV5-5 and TRBJ1-2 gives the full variable domain: DAGVTQSPTHLIKTRGQQVTLRCSPISGHKSVSWYQQVLGQGPQFIFQYYEKEERGRGNFPDRFSARQFPNYSSELNVNALLLGDSALYLCASSLYNPELYGYTFGSGTRLTVV.

This clonotype appeared a few times. The CDR3 DNA sequence: TGTGCCAGCAGTGGTCCGGGACAGGGGGTCTACGAGCAGTACTTC. Protein: CASSGPGQGVYEQYF. This chain connects TRBV6-1 to TRBJ2-7, with 11 bases aligning to TRBD1. This CDR3 has 15 amino acids. The germline gives CDR1 MNHNS, CDR2 SASEGT. Unmatched junction bases numbered 5, after V lost 4 bases and J lost 3 bases.

This clonotype was seen only a few times. J is TRBJ1-2 and V is TRBV29-1; 8 bases match TRBD1. Trimming at V came to 3 bases and at J to 8 bases, leaving 14 bases not matched to a gene. This CDR3 has 15 amino acids. The germline V gene has CDR1 SQVTM and CDR2 ANQGSEA. In DNA form, the CDR3 reads TGCAGCGTTGATGCACAGGGGGGTAAGGGATACGGCTACACCTTC. Translation: CSVDAQGGKGYGYTF.

In this sample, this clonotype turned up once. A much larger clone is a single base away; this may be a read error. The gene calls are TRBV5-1 and TRBJ2-1; TRBD2 agrees at 7 bases. The CDR3 runs to 15 residues. Germline V gene sequence: CDR1 SGHRS, CDR2 YFSETQ. CDR3 protein: CASSLDGGIYNGQFF. Here the CDR3 DNA reads TGCGCCAGCAGCTTGGACGGGGGGATCTACAATGGGCAGTTCTTC.

This clonotype was counted many times. V and J are TRBV2 and TRBJ2-3, with 7 bases aligning to TRBD2. Trimming at V came to 3 bases and at J to 2 bases, leaving 5 bases not matched to a gene. CDR3 length equals 15 residues. Germline V gives CDR1 SNHLY, CDR2 FYNNEI. CDR3 amino acids: CASSDLGLNTDTQYF. The CDR3 nucleotides read TGTGCCAGCAGTGATTTGGGACTAAACACAGATACGCAGTATTTT.

This clonotype was recorded only once. At one of its ends the junction is not consistent with the germline gene, which may arise from a read error. The chain combines TRBV5-1 with TRBJ2-2; D is undetermined. The CDR3 is 15 amino acids. Per germline, CDR1 SGHRS and CDR2 YFSETQ. The CDR3 sequence is CASSLNPRDTGELFF. CDR3 nucleotides: TGTGCCAGCAGCTTAAATCCCCGGGACACCGGGGAGCTGTTTTTT.

Turning to this clonotype: This could be a read error, since a much larger clone is one nucleotide away. The chain is built from TRBV4-1 and TRBJ1-1; a weak D match, TRBD1 (6 bases). The CDR3 loop spans 16 amino acids. Germline CDR1 and CDR2: MGHRA and YSYEKL. CDR3 sequence (DNA): TGCGCCAGCAGCCCAGGCAGGGCCCCCCGGGACACTGGAGCTTTCTTT. This translates into CASSPGRAPRDTGAFF.

Points on this clonotype: With a much larger clone just one base away, this may be a read error. The chain uses TRBV5-4 and TRBJ2-7, with 8 bases that match TRBD1. Unmatched junction bases numbered 4, after V lost 0 bases and J lost 5 bases. This CDR3 comprises 14 residues. The V gene's germline CDR1 is SGHNT and CDR2 YYREEE (reference sequence). The CDR3 DNA reads as TGTGCCAGCAGCTTGGTGGGACAGGCCCACGAGCAGTACTTC. Translation: CASSLVGQAHEQYF. Full variable domain (rest looked up from reference TRBV5-4 and TRBJ2-7): ETGVTQSPTHLIKTRGQQVTLRCSSQSGHNTVSWYQQALGQGPQFIFQYYREEENGRGNFPPRFSGLQFPNYSSELNVNALELDDSALYLCASSLVGQAHEQYFGPGTRLTVT.